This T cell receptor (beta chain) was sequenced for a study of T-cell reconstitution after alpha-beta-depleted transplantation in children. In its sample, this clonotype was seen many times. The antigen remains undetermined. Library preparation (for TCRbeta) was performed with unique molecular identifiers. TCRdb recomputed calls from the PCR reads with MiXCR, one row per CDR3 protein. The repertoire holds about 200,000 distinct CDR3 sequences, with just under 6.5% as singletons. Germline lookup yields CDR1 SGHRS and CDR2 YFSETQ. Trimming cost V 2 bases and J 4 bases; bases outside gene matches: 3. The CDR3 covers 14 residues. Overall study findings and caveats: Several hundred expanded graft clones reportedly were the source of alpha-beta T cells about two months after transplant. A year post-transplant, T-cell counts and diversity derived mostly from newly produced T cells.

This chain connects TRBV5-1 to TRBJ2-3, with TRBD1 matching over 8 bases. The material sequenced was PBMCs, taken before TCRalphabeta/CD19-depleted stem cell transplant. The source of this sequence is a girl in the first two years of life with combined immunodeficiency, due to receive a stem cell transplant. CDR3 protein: CASSLGQGADTQYF. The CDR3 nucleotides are TGCGCCAGCAGCTTAGGACAGGGCGCAGATACGCAGTATTTT.